This T cell receptor beta chain originates from a study of response to subunit inactivated influenza vaccine. Findings of the study overall: Authors suggested each seasonal influenza vaccination recruits few new T cells.

Concerning this clonotype itself: Its target is unknown.

The V and J ends lost 1 base and 0 bases respectively, with 11 bases between them. Germline V gene sequence: CDR1 SGHAT, CDR2 FQNNGV. The CDR3 has 16 residues. Via MiXCR, TCRdb re-called the RT-PCR reads, giving one row per CDR3 protein. In the table there are about 520,000 distinct CDR3 sequences, 25% of which are singletons. Sequenced material: CD4+ T cells sorted from PBMCs, taken 5 days after vaccination. This TCR derives from a man aged 50 to 60 who received an inactivated influenza vaccine. The chain joins TRBV11-2 to TRBJ2-3; D gene ambiguous. The CDR3 loop reads CASSLVSRLSTDTQYF. The CDR3, as DNA: TGTGCCAGCAGCTTAGTCTCGCGACTTAGCACAGATACGCAGTATTTT.